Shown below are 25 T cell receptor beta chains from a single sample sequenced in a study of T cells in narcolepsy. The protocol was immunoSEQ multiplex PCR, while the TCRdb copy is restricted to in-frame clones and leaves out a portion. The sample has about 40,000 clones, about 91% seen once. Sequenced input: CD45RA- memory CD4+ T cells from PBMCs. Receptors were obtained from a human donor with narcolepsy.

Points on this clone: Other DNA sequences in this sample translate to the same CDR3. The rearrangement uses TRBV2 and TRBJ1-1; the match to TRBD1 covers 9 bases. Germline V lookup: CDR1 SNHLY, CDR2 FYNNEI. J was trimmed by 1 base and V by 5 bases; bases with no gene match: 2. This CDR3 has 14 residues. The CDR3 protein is CASSKGQGNTEAFF. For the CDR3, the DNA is TGTGCCAGCAGTAAGGGACAGGGGAACACTGAAGCTTTCTTT.

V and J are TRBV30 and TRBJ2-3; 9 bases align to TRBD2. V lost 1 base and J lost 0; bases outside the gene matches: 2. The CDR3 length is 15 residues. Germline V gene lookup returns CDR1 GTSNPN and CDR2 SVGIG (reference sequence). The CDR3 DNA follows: TGTGCCTGGAGTGCAAGCGGGAGGAGCACAGATACGCAGTATTTT. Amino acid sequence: CAWSASGRSTDTQYF.

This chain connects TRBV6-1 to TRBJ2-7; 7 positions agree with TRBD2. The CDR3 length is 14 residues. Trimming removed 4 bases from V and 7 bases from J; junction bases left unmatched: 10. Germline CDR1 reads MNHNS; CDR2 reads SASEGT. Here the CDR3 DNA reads TGTGCCAGCAGTGGAGCCGGGGGGTTCGGGGAGCAGTACTTC. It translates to CASSGAGGFGEQYF.

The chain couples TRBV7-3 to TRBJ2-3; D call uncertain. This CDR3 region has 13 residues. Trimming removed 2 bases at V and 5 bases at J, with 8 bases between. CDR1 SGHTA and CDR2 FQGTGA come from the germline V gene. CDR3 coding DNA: TGTGCCAGCAGCTTATTTGGGGAAGATACGCAGTATTTT. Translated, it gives CASSLFGEDTQYF.

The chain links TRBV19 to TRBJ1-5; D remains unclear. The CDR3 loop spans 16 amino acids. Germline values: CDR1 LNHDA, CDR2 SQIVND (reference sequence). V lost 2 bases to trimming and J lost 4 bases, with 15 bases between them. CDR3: CASSIPRAPLNQPQHF. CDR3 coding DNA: TGTGCCAGTAGTATACCCCGGGCCCCACTTAATCAGCCCCAGCATTTT.

The CDR3 bases are TGTGCCAGCAGACCGGGACTAGCGGTCACAGATACGCAGTATTTT. Amino acids: CASRPGLAVTDTQYF. This chain connects TRBV7-2 to TRBJ2-3; TRBD2 agrees at 11 bases. Germline V CDR1 and CDR2: SGHTA, FQGNSA. The trim removed 6 bases at V and 2 bases at J, leaving 4 bases unmatched. There are 15 residues in the CDR3.

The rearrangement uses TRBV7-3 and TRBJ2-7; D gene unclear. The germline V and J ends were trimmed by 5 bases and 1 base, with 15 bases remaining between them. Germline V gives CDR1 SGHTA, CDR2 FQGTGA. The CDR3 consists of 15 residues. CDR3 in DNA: TGTGCCAGCAGCCCCCAAAGTGGCCCTTCCTACGAGCAGTACTTC. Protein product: CASSPQSGPSYEQYF. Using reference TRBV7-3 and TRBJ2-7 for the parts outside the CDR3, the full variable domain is GAGVSQTPSNKVTEKGKYVELRCDPISGHTALYWYRQSLGQGPEFLIYFQGTGAADDSGLPNDRFFAVRPEGSVSTLKIQRTERGDSAVYLCASSPQSGPSYEQYFGPGTRLTVT.

In DNA, the CDR3 is TGCGCCAGCAGCCCCCTAGAACGGGACAGCTATGGCTACACCTTC. It is translated as CASSPLERDSYGYTF. The rearrangement joins TRBV4-1 to TRBJ1-2; 7 bases match TRBD1. CDR1 and CDR2 (germline): MGHRA, YSYEKL. The CDR3 sequence is 15 residues long. V was clipped by 4 bases and J by 4 bases; unmatched bases: 9.

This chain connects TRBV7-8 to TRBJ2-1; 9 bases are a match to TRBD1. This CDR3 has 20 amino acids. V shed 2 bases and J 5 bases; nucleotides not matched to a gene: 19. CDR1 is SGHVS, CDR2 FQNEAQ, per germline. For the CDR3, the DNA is TGTGCCAGCAGCTTAAAGGTCTCCCTAACTGGGACAGGGACGAACAATGAGCAGTTCTTC. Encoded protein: CASSLKVSLTGTGTNNEQFF. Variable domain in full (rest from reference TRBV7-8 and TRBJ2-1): GAGVSQSPRYKVAKRGQDVALRCDPISGHVSLFWYQQALGQGPEFLTYFQNEAQLDKSGLPSDRFFAERPEGSVSTLKIQRTQQEDSAVYLCASSLKVSLTGTGTNNEQFFGPGTRLTVL.

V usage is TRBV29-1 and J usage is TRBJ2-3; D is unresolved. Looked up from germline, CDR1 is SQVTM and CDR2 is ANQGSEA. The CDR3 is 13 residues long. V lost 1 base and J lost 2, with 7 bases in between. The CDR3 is CSVEGRHTDTQYF. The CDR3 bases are TGCAGCGTTGAAGGACGGCACACAGATACGCAGTATTTT.

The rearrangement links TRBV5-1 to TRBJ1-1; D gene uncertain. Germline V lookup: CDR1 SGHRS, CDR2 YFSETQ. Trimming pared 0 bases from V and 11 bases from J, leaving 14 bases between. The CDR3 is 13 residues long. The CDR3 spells CASSLAGLSLAFF. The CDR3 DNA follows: TGCGCCAGCAGCTTGGCTGGGCTGAGCTTGGCTTTCTTT.

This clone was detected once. CDR3 sequence (DNA): TGTGCCAGCAGTTACGGACAGGGGGGCACTGAAGCTTTCTTT. Amino acid sequence: CASSYGQGGTEAFF. V is TRBV6-6 and J is TRBJ1-1; 10 positions match TRBD1. The germline gives CDR1 MNHNY, CDR2 SVGAGI (reference sequence). There are 14 residues in the CDR3. The V and J ends lost 2 bases and 4 bases, in that order; junction bases with no gene match: 1.

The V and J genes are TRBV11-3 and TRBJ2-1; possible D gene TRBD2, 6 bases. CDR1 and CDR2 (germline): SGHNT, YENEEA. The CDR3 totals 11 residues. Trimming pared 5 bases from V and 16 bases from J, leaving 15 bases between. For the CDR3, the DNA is TGTGCCAGCAGCCTAACTAGCTTGGTTTTCTTC. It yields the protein CASSLTSLVFF.

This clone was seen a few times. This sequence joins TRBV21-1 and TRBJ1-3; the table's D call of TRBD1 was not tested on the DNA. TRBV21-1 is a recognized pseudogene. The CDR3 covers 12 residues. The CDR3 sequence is CASSRPGNTIYF. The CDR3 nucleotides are TGTGCCAGCAGCAGGCCTGGAAACACCATATATTTT.

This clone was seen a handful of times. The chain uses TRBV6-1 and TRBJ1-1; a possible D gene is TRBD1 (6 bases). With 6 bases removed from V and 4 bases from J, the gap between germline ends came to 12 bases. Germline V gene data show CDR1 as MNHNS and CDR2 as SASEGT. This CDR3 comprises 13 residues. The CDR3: CASSLGGATEAFF. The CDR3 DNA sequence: TGTGCCAGCAGCCTAGGGGGTGCCACTGAAGCTTTCTTT.

DNA of the CDR3: TGTGCCAGCACTCGACGGGACAGTTCCTACGAGCAGTACTTC. This encodes CASTRRDSSYEQYF. V gene TRBV25-1 combines with J gene TRBJ2-7; the match to TRBD1 covers 7 bases. This CDR3 spans 14 amino acids. V lost 7 bases and J lost 1; bases outside the gene matches: 7. Germline CDR1 reads MGHDK; CDR2 reads SYGVNS.

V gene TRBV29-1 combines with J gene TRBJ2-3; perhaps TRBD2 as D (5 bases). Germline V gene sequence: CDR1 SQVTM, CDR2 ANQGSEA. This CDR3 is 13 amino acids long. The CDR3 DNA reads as TGCAGTAATACGAGGGTCACGACAGATACGCAGTATTTT. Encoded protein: CSNTRVTTDTQYF.

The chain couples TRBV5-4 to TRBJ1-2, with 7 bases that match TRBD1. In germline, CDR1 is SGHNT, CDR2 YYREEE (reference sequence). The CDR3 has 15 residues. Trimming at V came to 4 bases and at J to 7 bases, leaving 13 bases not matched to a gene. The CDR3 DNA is TGTGCCAGCAGCGCCAAAACAGGGGACCTCCGTGGCTACACCTTC. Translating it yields CASSAKTGDLRGYTF. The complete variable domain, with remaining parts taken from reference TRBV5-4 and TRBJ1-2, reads ETGVTQSPTHLIKTRGQQVTLRCSSQSGHNTVSWYQQALGQGPQFIFQYYREEENGRGNFPPRFSGLQFPNYSSELNVNALELDDSALYLCASSAKTGDLRGYTFGSGTRLTVV.

CDR3 loop: CSVGGLAGGRTYEQYF. In DNA form, the CDR3 reads TGCAGCGTTGGGGGACTAGCGGGAGGGCGGACCTACGAGCAGTACTTC. The chain has TRBV29-1 and TRBJ2-7, with 16 positions matching TRBD2. From germline, CDR1 is SQVTM and CDR2 ANQGSEA. V lost 4 bases and J lost 2; bases outside the gene matches: 5. The CDR3 contains 16 residues.

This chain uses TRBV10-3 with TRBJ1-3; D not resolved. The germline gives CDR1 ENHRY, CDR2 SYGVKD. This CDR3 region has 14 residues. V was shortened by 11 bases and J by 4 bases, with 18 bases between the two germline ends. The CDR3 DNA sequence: TGTGCCGCCATGGGCCGGGCGGCAGGAAACACCATATATTTT. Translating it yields CAAMGRAAGNTIYF.

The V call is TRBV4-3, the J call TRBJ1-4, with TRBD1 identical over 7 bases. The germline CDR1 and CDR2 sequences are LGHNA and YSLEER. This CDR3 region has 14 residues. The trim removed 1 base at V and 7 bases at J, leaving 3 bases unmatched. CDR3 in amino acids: CASSQGQGGEKLFF. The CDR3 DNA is TGCGCCAGCAGCCAAGGACAGGGCGGTGAAAAACTGTTTTTT.

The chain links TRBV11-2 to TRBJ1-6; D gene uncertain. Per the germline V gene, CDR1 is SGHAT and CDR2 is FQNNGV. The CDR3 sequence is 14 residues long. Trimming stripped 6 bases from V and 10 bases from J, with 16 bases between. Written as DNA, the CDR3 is TGTGCCAGCAGAAAACAAGGTCTGGGGTCACCCCTCCACTTT. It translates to CASRKQGLGSPLHF.

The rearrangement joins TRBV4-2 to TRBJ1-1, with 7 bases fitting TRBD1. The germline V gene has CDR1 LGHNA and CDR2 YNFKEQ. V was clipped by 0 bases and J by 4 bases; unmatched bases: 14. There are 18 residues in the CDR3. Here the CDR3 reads CASSQEPGTVRGSTEAFF. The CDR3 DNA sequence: TGTGCCAGCAGCCAAGAACCGGGGACAGTTCGCGGGAGCACTGAAGCTTTCTTT.

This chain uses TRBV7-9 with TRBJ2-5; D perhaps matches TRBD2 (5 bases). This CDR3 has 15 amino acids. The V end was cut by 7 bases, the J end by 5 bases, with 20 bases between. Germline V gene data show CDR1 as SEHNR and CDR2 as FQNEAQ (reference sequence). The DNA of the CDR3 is TGTGCCAGCACCCTCCTTTCCCCTAGAGGGGAGACCCAGTACTTC. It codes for CASTLLSPRGETQYF. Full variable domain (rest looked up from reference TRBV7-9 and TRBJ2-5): DTGVSQNPRHKITKRGQNVTFRCDPISEHNRLYWYRQTLGQGPEFLTYFQNEAQLEKSRLLSDRFSAERPKGSFSTLEIQRTEQGDSAMYLCASTLLSPRGETQYFGPGTRLLVL.

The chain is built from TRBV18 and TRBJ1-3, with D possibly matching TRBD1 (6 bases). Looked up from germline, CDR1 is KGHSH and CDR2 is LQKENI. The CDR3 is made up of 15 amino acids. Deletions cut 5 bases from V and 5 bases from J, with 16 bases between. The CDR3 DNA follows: TGTGCCAGCTCATCCGAAGCAGGGGAGAGAAACACCATATATTTT. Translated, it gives CASSSEAGERNTIYF.